This T cell receptor beta chain derives from a study of blood T cells in healthy people across ages. Findings and caveats of the study: Researchers report that TCR beta diversity correlated strongly with naive T cell percentage. One million T cells yielded diversity estimates that were considered underestimates.

Researchers collected 9.5 to 10 milliliters of peripheral blood from every single donor. This clonotype was seen a single time. Its antigen remains unknown. A read error may explain this, as a much larger clone is one base away. This CDR3 region has 14 residues. CDR1 and CDR2 from the germline V gene are MNHEY and SVGAGI. A second PCR of roughly 7 to 11 cycles used a sample-barcoded 5' primer and a J-beta primer mix. Through a template-switch adaptor with 12 random nucleotides, each cDNA molecule received a tag. TCRdb re-called the 5' RACE reads with MiXCR, one entry per CDR3 protein. The repertoire holds about 1.1 million distinct CDR3 sequences, with 35% to 40% as singletons.

The sample comprised blood. The TCR was taken from a man in his late teens or twenties in good health. This chain uses TRBV6-5 with TRBJ2-3; D may correspond to TRBD1 or TRBD2 (9 bases each). CDR3 amino acids: CASGYRGLRTSEYF. In nucleotides, the CDR3 is TGTGCCAGCGGTTACAGGGGGCTGAGGACTAGCGAGTATTTT.